Shown below are 3 T cell receptor beta chains from a single sample sequenced in a study of blood T cell repertoires in COVID-19. The table came from immunoSEQ multiplex PCR; TCRdb's copy has only in-frame clones and leaves some out. The sample lists 270,000 or so clones, nearly 90% seen once, with under 2.5% in the top ten. Specimen: peripheral blood. These receptor sequences come from a woman aged 55-70 years with COVID-19, enrolled during active disease.

This rearrangement joins TRBV6-1 to TRBJ1-1, with D possibly TRBD1 on 5 matching bases. V was trimmed by 2 bases and J by 1 base, leaving 14 bases between them. CDR3 length: 16 residues. The germline gives CDR1 MNHNS, CDR2 SASEGT. The CDR3 reads CASSEYGGHKNTEAFF. In DNA form, the CDR3 reads TGTGCCAGCAGTGAATATGGTGGACACAAGAACACTGAAGCTTTCTTT.

The chain is built from TRBV20-1 and TRBJ1-4, with D uncertain. The length of the CDR3 is 15 residues. The germline gives CDR1 DFQATT, CDR2 SNEGSKA (reference sequence). The germline V and J ends were trimmed by 3 bases and 0 bases, with 11 bases remaining between them. The CDR3 DNA is TGCAGTGCTAGTCCTAGCACCGCAACTAATGAAAAACTGTTTTTT. Protein product: CSASPSTATNEKLFF.

This chain connects TRBV5-1 to TRBJ1-4; D not resolved. V shed 1 base and J shed 4 bases, with 8 bases lying between them. The CDR3 sequence is 14 residues long. Germline CDR1 SGHRS, CDR2 YFSETQ. The CDR3: CASSLFPGNEKLFF. CDR3 bases: TGCGCCAGCAGCTTGTTCCCCGGTAATGAAAAACTGTTTTTT.